This T cell receptor (beta chain) was identified during a study of blood T cell repertoires in COVID-19. Study details: PBMCs, B-cell-depleted T cells, or T cells provided the cDNA or gDNA that made up the material.

The germline V and J ends were trimmed by 3 bases and 2 bases, with 17 bases remaining between them. This CDR3 is 16 amino acids long. Germline assignment: CDR1 MGHRA and CDR2 YSYEKL. Generated by immunoSEQ multiplex PCR, the TCRdb table keeps only in-frame clones and is missing some. This sample has some 70,000 clones; approximately 92% occur once, and the top ten carry 2.7%. The TCR sequence derives from a man between 50 and 59 years old with acute or convalescent COVID-19. This rearrangement joins TRBV4-1 to TRBJ2-7, with D uncertain. The sample taken for sequencing was peripheral blood. CDR3 sequence (DNA): TGCGCCAGCAGCCACACCACAGCACCTATGGCCTACGAGCAGTACTTC. Translation gives CASSHTTAPMAYEQYF.